This section outlines one TCR beta chain sequence together with its context. One entry per CDR3 protein results from TCRdb running MiXCR on the RT-PCR reads. The sample shows about 680,000 distinct CDR3 sequences, about 14% of them seen only once. The CDR3 is 14 residues long. From germline, CDR1 is MNHNY and CDR2 SVGAGI (reference sequence). The ends were cut back, 5 bases at V and 3 bases at J, with 10 bases in the middle. The receptor was isolated from a female donor in good health, serving as a healthy control. This chain uses TRBV6-6 with TRBJ2-2; D unclear. Material: memory CD4+ T cells from blood. The CDR3 DNA reads TGTGCCAGCAGTCCGGGCCGATACACCGGGGAGCTGTTTTTT. Translating it yields CASSPGRYTGELFF.